Only a few counts were recorded for the clone carrying this T cell receptor (beta chain). Its target is unknown. Germline CDR1 SGHAT, CDR2 FQDESV (reference sequence). The junction had 13 bases not matched to a gene; V was cut back by 2 bases and J by 4 bases. The CDR3 totals 18 residues. The sample is drawn from a study of beta chain features in type 1 diabetes. For the study at large: All of the samples together had some 110 million sorted cells examined. Study-level findings and limits: TCRB CDR3s were moderately but significantly shorter in Type 1 diabetes patients in all four CD4+ subsets. TCRB repertoires of naive, central memory and Treg cells appeared more similar among patients than among healthy donors.

The authors obtained over 95% purity in all sorted populations. Of the isolated RNA, all was reverse transcribed, and so the sequenced material was expressed TCRB transcripts. Repertoires were generated with immunoSEQ multiplex PCR, while TCRdb's copy carries only in-frame clones and drops some. The sample includes under 900,000 clones, roughly a sixth seen only once; the top ten take 0.02% to 0.025%. This sequence originates from a woman aged 18-35 years in good health. Sequencing was done on a sample of naive CD4+ T cells from blood. The gene calls are TRBV11-1 and TRBJ2-3; 9 bases are a match to TRBD2. CDR3 DNA: TGTGCCAGCAGCTTAACATCCGTAGCGGGAGCGAGGGCAGATACGCAGTATTTT. This codes for CASSLTSVAGARADTQYF.